These 8 T cell receptor beta chains were all obtained from the same sample, sequenced in a study of OX40 agonist ivuxolimab in advanced cancers. This table comes from immunoSEQ multiplex PCR, and its TCRdb copy is limited to in-frame clones, with some not included. The top ten clones hold under 20% of a sample with 37,000 or so clones, roughly 84% of them seen once. Sequencing used CD4+ or CD8+ T cells sorted from blood, obtained in a trial of the OX40 agonist ivuxolimab. The source is an adult with an advanced solid tumor such as melanoma, head and neck, liver or kidney cancer.

The rearrangement links TRBV4-3 to TRBJ1-2, with 7 bases matching TRBD1. Germline CDR1 reads LGHNA; CDR2 reads YSLEER. The CDR3 is made up of 13 amino acids. Trimming cost V 6 bases and J 7 bases; bases outside gene matches: 8. The CDR3, as DNA: TGCGCCAGCAGGGGACAGAGGAGCGGTGGCTACACCTTC. Its translation: CASRGQRSGGYTF.

V is TRBV2 and J is TRBJ1-5; D gene uncertain. The V gene's germline CDR1 is SNHLY and CDR2 FYNNEI. V was cut by 2 bases and J by 0 bases, with 11 bases left in between. This CDR3 is built from 16 residues. In nucleotides, the CDR3 is TGTGCCAGCAGTGAAATGGCAGGCTATAGCAATCAGCCCCAGCATTTT. Its protein product is CASSEMAGYSNQPQHF.

The table lists this clone with a count of one. The CDR3 coding sequence is TGTGCCAGCAGCGTAGAGGCCGGGACAGGGGATGAAAAACTGTTTTTT. Protein sequence: CASSVEAGTGDEKLFF. V gene TRBV9 combines with J gene TRBJ1-4, with 10 bases fitting TRBD1. The V and J ends lost 0 bases and 6 bases, in that order; junction bases with no gene match: 5. This CDR3 region has 16 residues. The germline V gene encodes CDR1 SGDLS and CDR2 YYNGEE.

This rearrangement joins TRBV3-2 to TRBJ2-7; TRBD2 reflects the table's D call only, with no check against the DNA. TRBV3-2 is a listed pseudogene. This CDR3 contains 8 residues. For the CDR3, the DNA is TGTCGAGGGAACGAGCAGTACTTC. Its protein is CRGNEQYF.

The chain links TRBV7-8 to TRBJ2-7, with 10 bases fitting TRBD1. CDR3 length equals 15 residues. From germline, CDR1 is SGHVS and CDR2 FQNEAQ. Germline trimming cut 1 base from V and 5 bases from J; bases unmatched to any gene: 5. CDR3 sequence (DNA): TGTGCCAGCAGCTTAGGGCGACAGGGGGCTAACGAGCAGTACTTC. It translates to CASSLGRQGANEQYF. The variable domain in full, with the rest retrieved from reference TRBV7-8 and TRBJ2-7, is GAGVSQSPRYKVAKRGQDVALRCDPISGHVSLFWYQQALGQGPEFLTYFQNEAQLDKSGLPSDRFFAERPEGSVSTLKIQRTQQEDSAVYLCASSLGRQGANEQYFGPGTRLTVT.

V and J are TRBV27 and TRBJ2-1; D ambiguous. Trimming removed 5 bases at V and 10 bases at J, with 15 bases between. CDR1 is MNHEY, CDR2 SMNVEV, per germline (reference sequence). CDR3 size: 13 residues. The CDR3 DNA reads TGTGCCAGCAGTAGGACCCCCGCCCGGGAGCAGTTCTTC. This gives the protein CASSRTPAREQFF.

The chain recombines TRBV6-5 with TRBJ1-1; TRBD1 aligns across 7 bases. Trimming removed 6 bases from V and 0 bases from J; junction bases left unmatched: 7. CDR1 and CDR2 (germline): MNHEY, SVGAGI. This CDR3 comprises 15 residues. CDR3 sequence: CASSYHRGMNTEAFF. The CDR3, as DNA: TGTGCCAGCAGCTATCACAGGGGTATGAACACTGAAGCTTTCTTT.

The chain has TRBV6-5 and TRBJ2-5, with 11 bases that match TRBD2. The V gene's germline CDR1 is MNHEY and CDR2 SVGAGI. The V segment lost 5 bases and the J segment 1 base; nucleotides outside the gene matches: 3. The CDR3 runs 15 residues. CDR3 residues: CASSLGTSGQETQYF. Here the CDR3 DNA reads TGTGCCAGCAGTCTTGGGACTAGCGGCCAAGAGACCCAGTACTTC.